Described below is a single T cell receptor (beta chain) sequence and its context. CDR3 and TCR beta VDJ profiling relied on a genomic DNA template. TCRdb analysed the reads with MiXCR anew, one entry per CDR3 protein. The top ten hold 20% of the sample, which has a few hundred thousand distinct CDR3 sequences, roughly 53% seen once. The V end lost 5 bases, the J end lost 0 bases, and 10 bases lay between the germline ends. Germline V CDR1 and CDR2: LNHDA, SQIVND (reference sequence). This CDR3 contains 14 residues. The data belong to a study of CD8+CD57+ T cells in acquired aplastic anemia. The sequenced patients had an expansion of CD8+CD57+ cells seen by flow cytometry.

The sequenced material came from sorted CD4+, CD8+, or CD8+CD57+ T cells (not recorded which) from PBMCs. The sequence was obtained from a human donor with aplastic anemia. This chain connects TRBV19 to TRBJ1-1; D call uncertain. In nucleotides, the CDR3 is TGTGCCAGTAGTCGAATCTTCATGAACACTGAAGCTTTCTTT. Protein product: CASSRIFMNTEAFF.